The T cell receptor (beta chain) under discussion was sequenced for a study of blood T cell repertoires in COVID-19. Measured with immunoSEQ multiplex PCR; TCRdb has only the in-frame clones, and not every one. The table includes hundreds of thousands of clones, more than 70% detected once. The V and J ends lost 8 bases and 3 bases respectively, with 20 bases between them. The CDR3 consists of 15 residues. Germline V gene lookup returns CDR1 WSHSY and CDR2 SAAADI. This sequence was found in an older woman with COVID-19, enrolled during active disease. The chain is built from TRBV10-2 and TRBJ2-7, with D unclear. The sequenced sample was peripheral blood. Here the CDR3 reads CASADFGLRHYEQYF. CDR3 bases: TGCGCCAGCGCTGATTTTGGCCTCAGACACTACGAGCAGTACTTC.